The 14 T cell receptor beta chains below were found in one sample sequenced in a study of blood T cell repertoires in COVID-19. TCRdb keeps only in-frame clones here, not all; method: immunoSEQ multiplex PCR. The table includes about 120,000 clones, approximately 90% detected once. Sequences were obtained from peripheral blood. The receptors derive from a woman aged 50 to 60 with acute or convalescent COVID-19.

The gene calls are TRBV28 and TRBJ2-7; D remains unclear. V was pared by 3 bases and J by 2 bases, with 5 bases between. The germline gives CDR1 MDHEN, CDR2 SYDVKM. The CDR3 length is 12 residues. CDR3 nucleotide sequence: TGTGCCAGCAGTTTGAGTGCCTACGAGCAGTACTTC. Translating it yields CASSLSAYEQYF.

V and J are TRBV3-1 (or the pseudogene TRBV3-2) and TRBJ1-1; 9 bases agree with TRBD1. The V and J ends lost 3 bases and 8 bases, in that order; junction bases with no gene match: 4. This CDR3 is 13 amino acids long. Germline V CDR1 and CDR2: LGHDT, YNNKEL (reference sequence). As DNA, the CDR3 is TGTGCCAGCAGCCACCACGGACAGGGGGAAGCTTTCTTT. Translated: CASSHHGQGEAFF.

The V gene is TRBV5-6, the J gene TRBJ2-2, with D unclear. V gave up 2 bases and J gave up 6 bases, with 5 bases separating them. This CDR3 has 12 amino acids. The germline CDR1 and CDR2 sequences are SGHDT and YYEEEE. In DNA, the CDR3 is TGTGCCAGCAGCTTTCTCCCCGGGGAGCTGTTTTTT. As protein: CASSFLPGELFF.

This clone is a singleton in its sample. The chain carries TRBV24-1 and TRBJ2-2; TRBD1 is a possible D gene (6 bases). Trimming cost V 8 bases and J 4 bases, with 10 bases left between them. CDR1 is KGHDR and CDR2 is SFDVKD in the germline V gene. The CDR3 runs 13 residues. The CDR3 loop reads CATNAGVTGELFF. The CDR3 DNA is TGTGCCACCAATGCAGGGGTCACCGGGGAGCTGTTTTTT.

The chain carries TRBV15 and TRBJ2-5; the match to TRBD1 covers 8 bases. CDR1 is LNHNV and CDR2 is YYDKDF in the germline V gene (reference sequence). Trimming cost V 0 bases and J 4 bases; bases outside gene matches: 4. The CDR3 length is 15 residues. Here the CDR3 DNA reads TGTGCCACCAGCAGAGAGGCAGGGGGCCGAGAGACCCAGTACTTC. Translating it yields CATSREAGGRETQYF.

CDR3 sequence reads: CASRRTGVGGELFF. The DNA of the CDR3 is TGTGCCAGCAGGCGGACAGGGGTGGGCGGGGAGCTGTTTTTT. The V and J genes are TRBV6-5 and TRBJ2-2; 9 bases are shared with TRBD1. V dropped 6 bases and J dropped 7; count of bases not matched to a gene: 6. CDR3 length: 14 amino acids. CDR1 and CDR2 from the germline V gene are MNHEY and SVGAGI.

This sequence joins TRBV21-1 and TRBJ2-5; the DNA was not compared with TRBD2, the D call given in the table. TRBV21-1 is termed a pseudogene. The CDR3 consists of 15 residues. CDR3 nucleotide sequence: TGTGCCAGCAGCAAATTTGGGAGGGGGGTGGAGACCCAGTACTTC. Translation: CASSKFGRGVETQYF.

In nucleotides, the CDR3 is TGTGCCAGCAGCTTGTGGGCCGGACAAACTAACAATGAGCAGTTCTTC. Its translation is CASSLWAGQTNNEQFF. The V call is TRBV5-4, the J call TRBJ2-1; TRBD1 might be the D (5 bases). Germline CDR1 and CDR2: SGHNT and YYREEE (reference sequence). The CDR3 is made up of 16 amino acids. Trimming stripped 1 base from V and 5 bases from J, with 16 bases between.

V and J are TRBV5-1 and TRBJ1-5, with D perhaps TRBD1 (5 bases). Germline V gives CDR1 SGHRS, CDR2 YFSETQ. The CDR3 loop spans 16 amino acids. V lost 0 bases to trimming and J lost 5 bases, with 15 bases between them. The CDR3 sequence: CASSLVGGREDQPQHF. For the CDR3, the DNA is TGCGCCAGCAGCTTGGTGGGTGGCAGGGAGGATCAGCCCCAGCATTTT.

DNA for the CDR3: TGTGCCAGCAGGGCTCGGGTGCTAGGTGAGCAGTTCTTC. It specifies CASRARVLGEQFF. J is TRBJ2-1 and V is TRBV7-2; no clear D. This CDR3 region has 13 residues. Germline loops: CDR1 SGHTA, CDR2 FQGNSA. V lost 6 bases to trimming and J lost 9 bases, with 15 bases between them.

This chain's CDR3 is CASSQLAGNIQYF. The CDR3 DNA reads TGTGCCAGCAGTCAACTAGCGGGAAACATTCAGTACTTC. The chain couples TRBV6-5 to TRBJ2-4; TRBD2 agrees at 9 bases. The length of the CDR3 is 13 residues. Trimming cost V 5 bases and J 6 bases; bases outside gene matches: 2. Germline V lookup: CDR1 MNHEY, CDR2 SVGAGI.

This sequence joins TRBV6-5 and TRBJ2-5; 11 bases agree with TRBD2. This CDR3 comprises 15 residues. Germline assignment: CDR1 MNHEY and CDR2 SVGAGI. V lost 6 bases and J lost 2; bases outside the gene matches: 5. The CDR3 loop is CASRVAGGGQETQYF. The CDR3 DNA reads TGTGCCAGCAGAGTAGCGGGAGGGGGTCAAGAGACCCAGTACTTC.

A single count supports this clone. The chain is built from TRBV6-5 and TRBJ2-7; 7 positions match TRBD1. V trimming: 6 bases; J trimming: 5 bases; junction bases outside the gene matches: 10. Germline CDR1 and CDR2: MNHEY and SVGAGI. CDR3 length equals 14 residues. CDR3: CASSRTGWRNEQYF. CDR3 sequence (DNA): TGTGCCAGCAGCCGGACAGGTTGGAGGAACGAGCAGTACTTC.

The chain has TRBV10-3 and TRBJ2-7; D possibly corresponds to TRBD1 (6 bases). Germline lookup yields CDR1 ENHRY and CDR2 SYGVKD. This CDR3 has 11 residues. The V end was cut by 9 bases, the J end by 3 bases, with 9 bases between. This CDR3 reads CAIGGNYEQYF. In nucleotides, the CDR3 is TGTGCCATAGGGGGAAACTACGAGCAGTACTTC.